This is a list of T cell receptor beta chains from one sample in a study of T cell responses to AZD1222 COVID-19 vaccine. The protocol was immunoSEQ multiplex PCR, while the TCRdb copy is restricted to in-frame clones and leaves out a portion. Of around 140,000 clones listed, around 94% were seen once; the top ten hold 9% to 9.5%. Sequences were derived from peripheral blood, sampled 28 days after the second AZD1222 dose. These receptors were obtained from an adult who received the AZD1222 COVID-19 vaccine. The CDR3 runs from the conserved cysteine through the conserved F or W. A D gene is named only where the DNA matches it firmly. Clone size, where shown, is once, few, many, or a class for clones that have expanded.

j_call clone_size d_call v_call cdr3_aa cdr3_nt
TRBJ2-3 few - TRBV6-5 CASSYGDSDTQYF TGTGCCAGCAGTTACGGGGATTCAGATACGCAGTATTTT
TRBJ2-1 - TRBD2 TRBV6-1 CASSDASGAYNEQFF TGTGCCAGCAGTGACGCTAGCGGGGCTTACAATGAGCAGTTCTTC
TRBJ2-4 - TRBD1 TRBV6-5 CASSYLRGQAKNIQYF TGTGCCAGCAGTTACCTGAGGGGGCAAGCCAAAAACATTCAGTACTTC
TRBJ1-5 once TRBD1 TRBV2 CASSTGAGGSNQPQHF TGTGCCAGCAGCACCGGGGCAGGGGGTAGCAATCAGCCCCAGCATTTT
TRBJ2-1 - TRBD2 TRBV30 CAWSVRQLAAEQFF TGTGCCTGGAGTGTACGGCAACTAGCGGCCGAGCAGTTCTTC
TRBJ2-1 - - TRBV27 CASRRSAGLNNEQFF TGTGCCAGCAGACGATCCGCCGGGTTAAACAATGAGCAGTTCTTC
TRBJ2-3 - - TRBV5-1 CASSLSGRRDTQYF TGCGCCAGCAGCTTGTCAGGGCGTCGAGATACGCAGTATTTT
TRBJ2-6 - - TRBV12-5 CASGLVLGSGANVLTF TGTGCTAGTGGTTTGGTATTAGGCTCTGGGGCCAACGTCCTGACTTTC
TRBJ2-3 - TRBD1 TRBV2 CASSATGKWGNF TGTGCCAGCAGTGCGACAGGGAAGTGGGGGAATTTT
TRBJ2-1 - TRBD2 TRBV9 CASSVVAGGSYNEQFF TGTGCCAGCAGCGTAGTAGCGGGAGGCTCCTACAATGAGCAGTTCTTC
TRBJ1-1 - - TRBV3-1/TRBV3-2 CASSQGEGNTEAFF TGTGCCAGCAGCCAAGGAGAAGGGAACACTGAAGCTTTCTTT
TRBJ1-1 - - TRBV2 CASSGGEGTEAFF TGTGCCAGCAGTGGAGGGGAGGGCACTGAAGCTTTCTTT
TRBJ2-2 - TRBD2 TRBV23-1 CASSQSGLAGDRRTGELFF TGCGCCAGCAGTCAATCCGGACTAGCGGGAGATCGGCGGACCGGGGAGCTGTTTTTT
TRBJ1-1 - - TRBV5-4 CASSFKNTEAFF TGTGCCAGCAGCTTTAAGAACACTGAAGCTTTCTTT
TRBJ1-1 - - TRBV19 CARILVEAFF TGTGCCAGAATCCTAGTTGAAGCTTTCTTT
TRBJ2-3 once - TRBV4-1 CARSPRGASPDTQYF TGCGCCCGCAGCCCCCGGGGAGCTTCGCCAGATACGCAGTATTTT
TRBJ1-1 - TRBD1 TRBV29-1 CSVSTLPGQGVSTEAFF TGCAGCGTTTCTACATTACCGGGACAGGGAGTGAGCACTGAAGCTTTCTTT
TRBJ2-1 - - TRBV25-1 CASSEEGRVYNEQFF TGTGCCAGCAGTGAAGAGGGCAGGGTCTACAATGAGCAGTTCTTC
TRBJ1-2 - - TRBV20-1 CSASQAAYGYTF TGCAGTGCTAGTCAGGCAGCCTATGGCTACACCTTC
TRBJ2-5 - TRBD1 TRBV5-1 CASSLAHGQGETQYF TGCGCCAGCAGCTTGGCTCACGGACAGGGAGAGACCCAGTACTTC
TRBJ1-1 - - TRBV15 CATSRDSTGPGTEAFF TGTGCCACCAGCAGAGATAGTACAGGGCCGGGCACTGAAGCTTTCTTT
TRBJ2-2 - - TRBV19 CASSSQVGNTGELFF TGTGCCAGTAGTAGTCAGGTGGGAAACACCGGGGAGCTGTTTTTT
TRBJ2-2 - - TRBV2 CASTDTGELFF TGTGCCAGCACAGATACCGGGGAGCTGTTTTTT
TRBJ1-5 - - TRBV19 CASSQGPGGYFPQHF TGTGCCAGTAGTCAGGGCCCAGGTGGATATTTCCCCCAGCATTTT
TRBJ2-7 - - TRBV27 CASTKRRGPYEQYF TGTGCCAGCACGAAACGGAGAGGGCCCTACGAGCAGTACTTC